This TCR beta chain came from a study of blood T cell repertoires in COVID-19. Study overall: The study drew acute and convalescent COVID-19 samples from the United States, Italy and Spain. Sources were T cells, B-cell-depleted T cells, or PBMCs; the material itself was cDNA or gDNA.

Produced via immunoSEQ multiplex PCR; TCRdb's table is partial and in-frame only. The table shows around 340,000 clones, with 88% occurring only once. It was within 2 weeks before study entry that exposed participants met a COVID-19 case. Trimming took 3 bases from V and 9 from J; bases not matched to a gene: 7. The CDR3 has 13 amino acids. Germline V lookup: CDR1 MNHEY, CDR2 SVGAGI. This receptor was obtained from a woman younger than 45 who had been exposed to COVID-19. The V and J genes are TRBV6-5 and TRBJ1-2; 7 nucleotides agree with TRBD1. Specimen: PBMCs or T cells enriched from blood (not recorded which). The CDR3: CASSYSRDRSYTF. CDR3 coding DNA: TGTGCCAGCAGTTATTCCCGGGACAGAAGCTACACCTTC.